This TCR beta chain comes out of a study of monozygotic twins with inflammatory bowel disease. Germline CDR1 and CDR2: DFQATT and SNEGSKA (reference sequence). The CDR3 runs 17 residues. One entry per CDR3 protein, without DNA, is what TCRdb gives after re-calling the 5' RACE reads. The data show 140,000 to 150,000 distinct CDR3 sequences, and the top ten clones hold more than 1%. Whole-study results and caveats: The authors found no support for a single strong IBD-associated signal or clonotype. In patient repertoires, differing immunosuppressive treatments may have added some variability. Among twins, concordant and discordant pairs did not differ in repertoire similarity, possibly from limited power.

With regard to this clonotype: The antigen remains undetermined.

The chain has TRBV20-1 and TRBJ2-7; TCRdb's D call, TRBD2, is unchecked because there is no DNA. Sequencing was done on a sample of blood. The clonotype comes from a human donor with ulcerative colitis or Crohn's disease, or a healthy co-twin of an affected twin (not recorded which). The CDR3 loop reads CSARHPRTSGGKYEQYF.